The entry that follows covers one TCR beta chain sequence. Its antigen is still unknown. Base qualities are missing; no much larger clone stands one base away. This specimen comes from a study of shared clonotypes between healthy human individuals (dated by TCRdb to the early 2020s). Regarding the study in general: The cohort included three men and a couple of women between 18 and 49 years of age. Blood TCR repertoires of several healthy adults were deeply sequenced to estimate repertoire size and the extent of clonotype sharing between individuals. Different laboratories and diverse techniques were used to prepare libraries and sequence TCR repertoires, to increase sequencing depth and limit assay-specific biases. Per donor, leukapheresis produced somewhere between about 0.94 and 9 billion PBMCs.

The full study reports these points: Based on pairwise subsampling, the degree of clonotype sharing among donors was expected to be affected by sequencing depth. Because the study included a small number of donors, the genetic and exposure-history diversity represented was limited. Sampling was limited to blood, and TCR repertoires in tissue likely differ from TCR repertoires in blood.

CDR1 is given as SGHVS and CDR2 as FQNEAQ, both from the germline V gene. The CDR3, cysteine through phenylalanine, is 16 amino acids long. The retained sequence is limited to the CDR3, 48 bases, with the frame set at the first base. V is pruned by 5 bases and J by 4 bases, leaving 8 bases of the junction without a gene match. The donors were healthy, HIV-negative adults with no recently reported acute infections or vaccinations. Only Caucasian adults living in Nashville, Tennessee, USA were represented among the donors. For unsorted samples, 90 million or so PBMCs were counted and genomic DNA was extracted with the QIAamp DNA Blood Mini kit. Blood was obtained by leukapheresis, after which PBMCs were separated by Ficoll-Histopaque density gradient centrifugation and cryopreserved in liquid nitrogen vapor phase. Using the deep immunoSEQ assay, multiplex PCR amplified TCR CDR3 regions from genomic DNA. Extracted genomic DNA from each cell subset was distributed evenly across all wells of several immunoSEQ 96-well plates, and each plate was treated as a replicate. For unsorted PBMC, 250 to 350 ng of genomic DNA, equivalent to around 30,000 T cell genomes, went into each replicate PCR. Ten immunoSEQ deep assay plates were used to sequence unsorted PBMC genomic DNA. Purified libraries were measured with a Qubit 3.0 fluorometer, size-checked on a Bioanalyzer 2100, and measured again with the KAPA Library Quantification kit. Every immunoSEQ 96-well plate was sequenced on a dedicated single-read 150-cycle Illumina NextSeq 550 flow cell. The study's processing was this. Because only junctional sequences without quality scores were contained in the immunoSEQ output, filtering matching that applied to full-length reads could not be performed. Sequences were annotated with PyIR, a Python wrapper for IgBLAST v1.9, using IMGT germline references to assign V/J genes and CDR3. Reads were removed for weak V/J assignments (E-value above 1e-6), missing CDR3, stop codons, out-of-frame junctions, or ambiguous translated residues. V3J clonotypes were defined as sequences sharing an identical inferred V gene, J gene, and CDR3 amino acid sequence. To compute the percentage overlap between repertoires, the number of shared unique clonotypes was divided by the size of the smaller repertoire. Richness of each repertoire was evaluated using RTK rarefaction, the Chao1 estimator, and Recon v2.1 estimates of unobserved clonotypes. TCRdb holds this immuneACCESS table with in-frame rearrangements only. Some clones are missing; in checked studies, unresolved V genes explain under half, and the rest has no known cause. V, J and clone size derive from that table, while D and trimming were established from the DNA sequence. Within this sample are around 430,000 clones, with roughly 80% of them counted one time only. Around 13% of the sample rests with the top ten.

Sequenced sample: PBMCs. Recombination joined TRBV7-8 with TRBJ2-3; 11 junctional bases match TRBD1. The receptor's source is a woman in her 40s in good health. Some clones in this sample may be carry-over from other donors' samples. The CDR3 corresponds to CASSPRDRGFADTQYF. At the DNA level, the sequence is TGTGCCAGCAGCCCGCGGGACAGGGGGTTTGCAGATACGCAGTATTTT.